This is a list of T cell receptor beta chains from one sample in a study of blood T cells in healthy people across ages. MiXCR was run by TCRdb on the 5' RACE reads, yielding one entry per CDR3 protein. Of about 1.4 million distinct CDR3 sequences listed, roughly 64% are singletons. The sequencing input was blood. Every receptor here comes from a man aged 18 to 30 in good health. Both conserved end residues are part of each CDR3. A D gene is named only where the DNA matches it firmly. Only some rows state a clone size, as once, few, many or a class for expanded clones.

- TRBJ2-7 TRBV15 TRBD1 TGTGCCACCAGCAAGGACAGGGGACTTTCCTACGAGCAGTACTTC CATSKDRGLSYEQYF
- TRBJ1-5 TRBV29-1 - TGCAGCGTCGCCAGTGGAGTGGATCAGCCCCAGCATTTT CSVASGVDQPQHF
- TRBJ2-5 TRBV11-1 - TGTGCCAGCAAGGACAACCAAGAGACCCAGTACTTC CASKDNQETQYF
- TRBJ2-1 TRBV27 - TGTGCCAGCGGCGTCTTCAGCTCCTACAATGAGCAGTTCTTC CASGVFSSYNEQFF
- TRBJ2-6 TRBV7-2 - TGTGCCAGCAGCTTATCGGCGTTCGCCTCTGGGGCCAACGTCCTGACTTTC CASSLSAFASGANVLTF
- TRBJ1-2 TRBV20-1 - TGCAGGGCTCCCCAGGGACGCTATGGCTACACCTTC CRAPQGRYGYTF
- TRBJ2-7 TRBV6-1 - TGTGCCAGCAGTGAGGAACTTAAATACGAGCAGTACTTC CASSEELKYEQYF
- TRBJ1-1 TRBV6-5 - TGTGCCAGCAGTCATCCAGGGGAGGCGATGAACACTGAAGCTTTCTTT CASSHPGEAMNTEAFF
- TRBJ1-2 TRBV14 TRBD1 TGTGCCAGCAGTTCTGACAGGGCAAGTCTCTATGGCTACACCTTC CASSSDRASLYGYTF
- TRBJ2-1 TRBV12-5 - TGTGCTAGTGGTTTGAGAGCTGGGACTTATGATGAGCAGTTCTTC CASGLRAGTYDEQFF
- TRBJ2-3 TRBV7-2 - TGTGCCAGCAGCTTAGCGGGGAAGGATACGCAGTATTTT CASSLAGKDTQYF
- TRBJ2-1 TRBV4-3 - TGCGCCAGCAGCCAAGATAAGGGGTGGAATGAGCAGTTCTTC CASSQDKGWNEQFF
- TRBJ2-1 TRBV29-1 TRBD2 TGCAGCGTGAGGGGACTAGCGGGAATCGGGCAGTTCTTC CSVRGLAGIGQFF
- TRBJ2-5 TRBV20-1 - TGCAGTGCTATCCTAAGCGGTGTCGGGACCCAGTACTTC CSAILSGVGTQYF
- TRBJ2-3 TRBV7-2 TRBD2 TGTGCCAGCAGCTCCGCCGTGGGTAGCGGGAGAGGCACAGATACGCAGTATTTT CASSSAVGSGRGTDTQYF
- TRBJ2-7 TRBV7-6 - TGTGCCAGCAGCCCCCGGATAGGCTACGAGCAGTACTTC CASSPRIGYEQYF
- TRBJ2-7 TRBV20-1 - TGCAGTGCCATTGAGGCGCTGGGGGGGCACTACGAGCAGTACTTC CSAIEALGGHYEQYF
few TRBJ2-5 TRBV20-1 - TGCAGTGCTAACGGGTTAACTACCGAGGGAGAGACCCAGTACTTC CSANGLTTEGETQYF
once TRBJ2-7 TRBV11-2 TRBD1 TGTGCCAGCGGCGACAGGGCGGGCGAGCAGTACTTC CASGDRAGEQYF
few TRBJ2-1 TRBV20-1 - TGCAGTGCTTGGACCGGCCGTTCTAATGAGCAGTTCTTC CSAWTGRSNEQFF
- TRBJ2-7 TRBV10-2 - TGCGCCAGCAGTGAGTCTGGCGGGTTACCCTCCTACGAGCAGTACTTC CASSESGGLPSYEQYF
- TRBJ2-7 TRBV7-2 - TGTGCCAGCAGCGGCCAAGGGGGTATTTTTTACGAGCAGTACTTC CASSGQGGIFYEQYF
- TRBJ2-7 TRBV9 - TGTGCCAGCAGCGACGGACAGACCTCTGAGCAGTACTTC CASSDGQTSEQYF
- TRBJ2-4 TRBV12-3/TRBV12-4 TRBD1 TGTGCCAGCAGTTTGAGGACAGGGATAAGGTCAAACATTCAGTACTTC CASSLRTGIRSNIQYF
- TRBJ2-7 TRBV7-2 - TGTGCCAGCAGCCACCCCGGGACTCAATACGAGCAGTACTTC CASSHPGTQYEQYF
few TRBJ2-4 TRBV27 TRBD1 TGTGCCAGCAGTTTTCGACAGGGGGTTGGGGCCAAAAACATTCAGTACTTC CASSFRQGVGAKNIQYF
few TRBJ2-7 TRBV28 TRBD1 TGTGCCAGCAGTTTTCACCTTAAGGGACAGGGCTACGAGCAGTACTTC CASSFHLKGQGYEQYF
- TRBJ2-7 TRBV20-1 - TGCAGTGCTAGAGAGGACCTCGGTGCAGGGAGGTTCCCCTACGAGCAGTACTTC CSAREDLGAGRFPYEQYF
- TRBJ1-4 TRBV11-2 - TGTGCCAGCAGCCCCCGGGGAGTGGAAGAAAAACTGTTTTTT CASSPRGVEEKLFF
- TRBJ2-3 TRBV5-5 TRBD2 TGTGCCAGCAGCTTTGGCGGGGGGGCTTTATCGGATACGCAGTATTTT CASSFGGGALSDTQYF
- TRBJ2-7 TRBV7-2 - TGTGCCAGCAGCCCCAGTACCGCAGAACCCTTTAACTCCTACGAGCAGTACTTC CASSPSTAEPFNSYEQYF
few TRBJ1-2 TRBV6-5 - TGTGCCAGCAGTTACTCTCCCTTTGGCTACACCTTC CASSYSPFGYTF
- TRBJ2-5 TRBV7-2 - TGTGCCAGCAGCTTTAGCGTCCCTCAACATTTGGAGCAGTACTTC CASSFSVPQHLEQYF
- TRBJ2-3 TRBV7-9 - TGTGCCAGCAGCTTGCGGGGAGCTTTGAGCACAGATACGCAGTATTTT CASSLRGALSTDTQYF
- TRBJ1-1 TRBV5-5 - TGTGCCAGCAGCTTGGAGTGGGGTCGGATGAACACTGAAGCTTTCTTT CASSLEWGRMNTEAFF
few TRBJ2-7 TRBV27 - TGTGCCAGCAGTTTGGTTAAAACAGGAGTAAGCTTCTACGAGCAGTACTTC CASSLVKTGVSFYEQYF
- TRBJ2-1 TRBV7-2 TRBD2 TGTGCCAGCAGCTTATGGGGGGGGTCCGTCAATGAGCAGTTCTTC CASSLWGGSVNEQFF
- TRBJ2-7 TRBV2 - TGTGCCAGCAGAAGACTAGGCTCATCCTCCGAGCAGTACTTC CASRRLGSSSEQYF
- TRBJ2-2 TRBV5-6 TRBD2 TGTGCCAGCAGCTCCTTGATACTAGCGGGCCTAGGGTCCGGGGAGCTGTTTTTT CASSSLILAGLGSGELFF
- TRBJ2-3 TRBV6-5 - TGTGCCGCAGGGACAACCCCACACACAGATACGCAGTATTTT CAAGTTPHTDTQYF
- TRBJ2-5 TRBV20-1 TRBD2 TGCAGTGCTATGCCCCGGACTAGCGGGGGGGCCGCCCGTGGGGAGACCCAGTACTTC CSAMPRTSGGAARGETQYF
once TRBJ2-2 TRBV6-4 - TGTGCCAGCCGAGACAACCGACTCGACAGCCCTTTGGGCACCGGGGAGCTGTTTTTT CASRDNRLDSPLGTGELFF
- TRBJ2-1 TRBV3-1 - TGTGCCAGCAGCGATCCCGGGACTTCAGCTTACGAGCAGTTCTTC CASSDPGTSAYEQFF
- TRBJ2-2 TRBV6-2/TRBV6-3 - TGTGCCAGCAGTAAAAGACAGATGGTCACCGGGGAGCTGTTTTTT CASSKRQMVTGELFF
- TRBJ2-7 TRBV12-3/TRBV12-4 - TGTGCCAGCACCCCGGGACCAAATAACAATGAGCAGTACTTC CASTPGPNNNEQYF
few TRBJ2-3 TRBV3-1 - TGTGCCAGCAGCCTTCTCCGGACAGCTAGCACAGATACGCAGTATTTT CASSLLRTASTDTQYF
- TRBJ2-1 TRBV6-1 - TGTGCCGGCAGTAATCAGAGGACAGCTACTAATGAGCAGTTCTTC CAGSNQRTATNEQFF
- TRBJ1-5 TRBV6-5 - TGTGCCAGCAGGGCTAGCAATCAGCCCCAGCATTTT CASRASNQPQHF
- TRBJ1-1 TRBV27 - TGTGCCAGCTCTCGGCCCGGGGGCGCTGAAGCTTTCTTT CASSRPGGAEAFF
- TRBJ2-1 TRBV12-5 - TGTGCTAGTGGCCGGGGATTAAATGAGCAGTTCTTC CASGRGLNEQFF
- TRBJ2-1 TRBV7-2 - TGTGCCAGCAGCTTAGTGGGGGGGCGCCCATCCAATGAGCAGTTCTTC CASSLVGGRPSNEQFF
- TRBJ2-1 TRBV5-4 - TGTGCCAGCAGCTTGGCGAGAGGCAATGCGCAGTTCTTC CASSLARGNAQFF
- TRBJ2-7 TRBV5-1 - TGCGCCAGCACTCTCTTCCAAAAAGGATCCTACGAGCAGTACTTC CASTLFQKGSYEQYF
few TRBJ2-4 TRBV24-1 TRBD1 TGTGCCACCAGTGATTTGGGGGACAGCAAAAACATTCAGTACTTC CATSDLGDSKNIQYF
few TRBJ1-2 TRBV20-1 - TGCAGTGCTAGCCGGGACACTAACTATGGCTACACCTTC CSASRDTNYGYTF
few TRBJ1-2 TRBV27 - TGTGCCAGCAGTTTACAGAGGATGGGTGGCTACACCTTC CASSLQRMGGYTF
- TRBJ2-7 TRBV19 - TGTGCCAGTAGTATGAACCCATCGGGCTCCTACGAGCAGTACTTC CASSMNPSGSYEQYF